The entry that follows covers one T cell receptor (beta chain) sequence. The junction shows a germline mismatch at one end, possibly a read error. These data originate in a study of T cells after somatic rescue of genetic block. The CDR3 sequence is 11 residues long. CDR1 is MNHNS and CDR2 is SASEGT in the germline V gene. Assay: immunoSEQ multiplex PCR; the TCRdb copy retains only in-frame clones and omits some. The sample has 110,000 or so clones; about nine tenths are singletons. The sample consisted of peripheral blood mononuclear cells (PBMCs). The receptor was isolated from a woman between 18 and 29 years old. J is TRBJ1-5 and V is TRBV6-1; D is ambiguous. The CDR3 protein is CASSYNQAQHF. DNA of the CDR3: TGTGCCAGCAGCTACAATCAGGCCCAGCATTTT.